These 7 T cell receptor beta chains came from one sample sequenced in a study of T cell responses to AZD1222 COVID-19 vaccine. Profiling relied on immunoSEQ multiplex PCR, and the TCRdb table lists in-frame clones only, not all of them. The table records about 110,000 clones, approximately 87% of them present only once. The specimen was peripheral blood, collected on day 0 of AZD1222 vaccination. The receptors derive from an adult in good health.

The chain combines TRBV11-1 with TRBJ1-1; no clear D gene. V gave up 1 base and J gave up 1 base, with 7 bases separating them. The CDR3 spans 14 residues. Germline-derived CDR1 and CDR2 are SGHAT and FQDESV (reference sequence). This chain's CDR3 is CASSLVHSNTEAFF. CDR3 coding DNA: TGTGCCAGCAGCTTAGTACACTCGAACACTGAAGCTTTCTTT.

The rearrangement uses TRBV28 and TRBJ2-7, with TRBD2 identical over 8 bases. There are 15 residues in the CDR3. V dropped 7 bases and J dropped 3; count of bases not matched to a gene: 11. Germline loops: CDR1 MDHEN, CDR2 SYDVKM. The CDR3 region has the DNA TGTGCCAGCAATCCATCCGGGACTAGTATCTACGAGCAGTACTTC. Its protein product is CASNPSGTSIYEQYF. Full variable domain (rest looked up from reference TRBV28 and TRBJ2-7): DVKVTQSSRYLVKRTGEKVFLECVQDMDHENMFWYRQDPGLGLRLIYFSYDVKMKEKGDIPEGYSVSREKKERFSLILESASTNQTSMYLCASNPSGTSIYEQYFGPGTRLTVT.

The chain links TRBV11-2 to TRBJ1-5, with D possibly TRBD1 on 6 matching bases. Trimming shortened V by 1 base and J by 4 bases, and 8 bases separated the two germline ends. Looked up from germline, CDR1 is SGHAT and CDR2 is FQNNGV. This CDR3 has 14 amino acids. The chain's CDR3 is CASSLGTGNQPQHF. The CDR3 DNA reads as TGTGCCAGCAGCTTAGGTACAGGGAATCAGCCCCAGCATTTT.

This clone was picked up one time. The chain uses TRBV5-1 and TRBJ2-7; D unresolved. The germline V gene encodes CDR1 SGHRS and CDR2 YFSETQ. V was shortened by 1 base and J by 0 bases, with 11 bases between the two germline ends. The CDR3 is 15 amino acids. The CDR3 coding sequence is TGCGCCAGCAGCTTGTTACAGCTTTTCTCCTACGAGCAGTACTTC. This sequence encodes CASSLLQLFSYEQYF.

This chain joins TRBV27 and TRBJ2-1; D possibly corresponds to TRBD1 (5 bases). This CDR3 region has 16 residues. Germline CDR1 is MNHEY and CDR2 is SMNVEV (reference sequence). V lost 6 bases to trimming and J lost 2 bases, with 17 bases between them. The CDR3 DNA is TGTGCCAGCAGCCTTTATAAGGAAGGGGCCTACAATGAGCAGTTCTTC. Translating it yields CASSLYKEGAYNEQFF.

This clone was counted a few times. The chain has TRBV20-1 and TRBJ2-1; D is ambiguous. Trimming took off 3 bases at V and 0 bases at J, with 9 bases between the two ends. The germline V gene has CDR1 DFQATT and CDR2 SNEGSKA (reference sequence). The CDR3 has 14 amino acids. As DNA, the CDR3 is TGCAGTGCTAGTGGCGACTCCTCCTACAATGAGCAGTTCTTC. Translated, it gives CSASGDSSYNEQFF.

The V call is TRBV10-2, the J call TRBJ2-7; a possible D gene is TRBD1 (5 bases). Germline V gene lookup returns CDR1 WSHSY and CDR2 SAAADI. Trimming took off 6 bases at V and 2 bases at J, with 14 bases between the two ends. This CDR3 has 14 residues. This CDR3 is CASREPTVTYEQYF. The CDR3 nucleotides are TGCGCCAGCAGGGAGCCGACAGTAACCTACGAGCAGTACTTC.